This T cell receptor (beta chain) was retrieved from a study of shared T cell receptors in the human thymus. This CDR3 is 15 amino acids long. In germline, CDR1 is LGHNA, CDR2 YSLEER. V trimming: 5 bases; J trimming: 9 bases; junction bases outside the gene matches: 11. Clones were sequenced by immunoSEQ multiplex PCR, and TCRdb holds only the in-frame ones, with some missing. The sample contains under 700,000 clones, around 78% of which appear only once. The same specimen was also included in a second study, on human thymus T cells. That source reports: Corrective cardiac surgery supplied the resected thymus tissue. Related studies noted strongly shared thymic repertoires across unrelated people.

The receptor's source is a boy under two years old with a congenital heart defect. The chain has TRBV4-3 and TRBJ2-1, with 9 bases matching TRBD2. The sequenced material came from thymocytes. The CDR3 reads CASSVGTSPRGEQFF. CDR3 sequence (DNA): TGCGCCAGCAGCGTAGGGACTAGCCCCAGAGGTGAGCAGTTCTTC.